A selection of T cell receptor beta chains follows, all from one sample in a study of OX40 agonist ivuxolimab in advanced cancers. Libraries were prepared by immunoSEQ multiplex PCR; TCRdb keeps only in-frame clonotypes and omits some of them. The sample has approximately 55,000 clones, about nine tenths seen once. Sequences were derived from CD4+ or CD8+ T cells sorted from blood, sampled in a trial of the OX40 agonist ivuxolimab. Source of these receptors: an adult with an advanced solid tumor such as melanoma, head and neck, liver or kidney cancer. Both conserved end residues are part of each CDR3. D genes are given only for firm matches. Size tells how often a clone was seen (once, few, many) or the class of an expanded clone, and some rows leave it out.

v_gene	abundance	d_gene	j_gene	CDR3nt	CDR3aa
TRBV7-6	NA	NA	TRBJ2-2	TGTGCCAGCAGCTTGGACATGAACACCGGGGAGCTGTTTTTT	CASSLDMNTGELFF
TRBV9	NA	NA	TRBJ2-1	TGTGCCAGCAGCTCGGACCCGAGAGTGGTAACCGAGCAGTTCTTC	CASSSDPRVVTEQFF
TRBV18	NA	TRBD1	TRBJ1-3	TGTGCCAGCTCATCGGACAGGGGTAGTGGAAACACCATATATTTT	CASSSDRGSGNTIYF
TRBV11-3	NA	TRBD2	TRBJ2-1	TGTGCCAGCAGCAAAGGGGCTAGCGGGTCATACTCCTACAATGAGCAGTTCTTC	CASSKGASGSYSYNEQFF
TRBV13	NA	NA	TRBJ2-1	TGTGCCACCACCGAGTACAATGAGCAGTTCTTC	CATTEYNEQFF
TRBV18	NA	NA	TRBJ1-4	TGTGCCAGCTCACCACCCCTTACTAATGAAAAACTGTTTTTT	CASSPPLTNEKLFF
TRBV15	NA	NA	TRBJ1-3	TGTGCCACCAGCAGAGCAACAGCGTTCATCGGAAACACCATATATTTT	CATSRATAFIGNTIYF
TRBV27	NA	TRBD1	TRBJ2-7	TGTGCCAGTTGGACAGGGGCAACCTACGAGCAGTACTTC	CASWTGATYEQYF
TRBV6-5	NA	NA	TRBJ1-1	TGTGCCATCAGTGATCCGGGTCTACTCTCTGAAGCTTTCTTT	CAISDPGLLSEAFF
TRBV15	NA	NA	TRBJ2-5	TGTGCCACCAGCCGGTTCATGGGAGAGACCCAGTACTTC	CATSRFMGETQYF
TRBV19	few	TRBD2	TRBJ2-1	TGTGCCAGCAGGCGGAGCGGGAGGCACAATGAGCAGTTCTTC	CASRRSGRHNEQFF
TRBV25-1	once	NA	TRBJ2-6	TGTGCCAGCAGCAGGGGGGGAATTTTTAGCTCTGGGGCCAACGTCCTGACTTTC	CASSRGGIFSSGANVLTF
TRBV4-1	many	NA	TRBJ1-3	TGCGCCAGCAGCCAATGGGCAGGGAACACTGGAAACACCATATATTTT	CASSQWAGNTGNTIYF
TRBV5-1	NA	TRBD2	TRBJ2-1	TGCGCCAGCAGCCTAGGAAGGGGACTAGCGGGAGAGACATCCTACAATGAGCAGTTCTTC	CASSLGRGLAGETSYNEQFF
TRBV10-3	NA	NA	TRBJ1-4	TGTGCCATCAGCCCACACGGAGGTGCTAATGAAAAACTGTTTTTT	CAISPHGGANEKLFF
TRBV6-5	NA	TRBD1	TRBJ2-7	TGTGCCAGCAGTTACGGGACAGGTGGCGAGCAGTACTTC	CASSYGTGGEQYF
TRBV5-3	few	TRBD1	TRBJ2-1	TGTGCCAGAAGCCGCCTTGACAGGGGCGGCAATGAGCAGTTCTTC	CARSRLDRGGNEQFF
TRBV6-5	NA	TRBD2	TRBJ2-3	TGTGCCAGCAGGGGGGGACTAGCTCGCACAGATACGCAGTATTTT	CASRGGLARTDTQYF
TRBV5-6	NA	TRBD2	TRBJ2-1	TGTGCCAGCAGCTCCCTGGGGGGGTACTCCTACAATGAGCAGTTCTTC	CASSSLGGYSYNEQFF
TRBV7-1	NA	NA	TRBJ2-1	TGTGCCAGCAGCTTATCCAATGAGCAGTTCTTC	CASSLSNEQFF
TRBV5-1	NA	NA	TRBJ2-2	TGCGCCAGCAGACAGGGACATCGCACCGGGGAGCTGTTTTTT	CASRQGHRTGELFF
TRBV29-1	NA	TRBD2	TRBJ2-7	TGCAGCGTGTCGGGACTAGCGAACGACGAGCAGTACTTC	CSVSGLANDEQYF
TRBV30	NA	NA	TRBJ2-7	TGTGCCTGGAGTGTACGACTAGAATTCTACGAGCAGTACTTC	CAWSVRLEFYEQYF
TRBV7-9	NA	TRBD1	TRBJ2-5	TGTGCCAGCAGCCGAAGAGACAGGGCCCAAGAGACCCAGTACTTC	CASSRRDRAQETQYF
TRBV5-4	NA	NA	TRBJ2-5	TGTGCCAGCTCGGGCTCCTCGGCACAGCGTCAAGAGACCCAGTACTTC	CASSGSSAQRQETQYF
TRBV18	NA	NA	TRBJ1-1	TGTGCCAGCTCACCGGCCTGGGGGAACACTGAAGCTTTCTTT	CASSPAWGNTEAFF
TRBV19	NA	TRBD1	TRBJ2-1	TGTGCTACCCGTCCCGTCAGGGGGCGCGTGTTCTTC	CATRPVRGRVFF
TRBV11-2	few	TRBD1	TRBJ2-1	TGTGCCAGCAGCCTTAATTTTTGGACAGGGACGGGCAATGAGCAGTTCTTC	CASSLNFWTGTGNEQFF
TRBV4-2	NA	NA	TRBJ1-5	TGTGCCAGCAGCCCGAGTTTCGGGGGCACGAATCAGCCCCAGCATTTT	CASSPSFGGTNQPQHF
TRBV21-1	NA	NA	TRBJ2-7	TGTGCCAGCAGCCCAAACTGGCGGGGGCCCTACGAGCAGTACTTC	CASSPNWRGPYEQYF
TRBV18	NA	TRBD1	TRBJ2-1	TGTGCCAGCTCACCGCTATCCGGGACAGGTGGTGAGCAGTTCTTC	CASSPLSGTGGEQFF
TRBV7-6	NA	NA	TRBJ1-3	TGTGCCAGCAGCATGACGGGAGATGGAAACACCATATATTTT	CASSMTGDGNTIYF
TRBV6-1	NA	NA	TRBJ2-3	TGTGCCAGCAGAGGGGATTACACGCAGTATTTT	CASRGDYTQYF
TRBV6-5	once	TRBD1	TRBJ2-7	TGTGCCAGCAGAGGCCAGGGGGCCCCCTCCTACGAGCAGTACTTC	CASRGQGAPSYEQYF
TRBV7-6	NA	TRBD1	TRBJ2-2	TGTGCCAGCAGCATCCCAAACTACAGGGGCACCGGGGAGCTGTTTTTT	CASSIPNYRGTGELFF
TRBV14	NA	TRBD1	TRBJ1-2	TGTGCCAGCAGCCAAAGTCGGACAGGTTATGGCTACACCTTC	CASSQSRTGYGYTF
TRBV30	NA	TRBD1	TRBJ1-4	TGTGCCTGGAGTGAAGGAACAGGACAGGGTTCTGAAAAACTGTTTTTT	CAWSEGTGQGSEKLFF
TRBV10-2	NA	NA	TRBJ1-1	TGCGCCAGCAGTGAGGGGGGGGCTGTCCGGGCTTTCTTT	CASSEGGAVRAFF
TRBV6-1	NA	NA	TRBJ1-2	TGTGCCAGCAGCCCTACCGACAGCTATGGCTACACCTTC	CASSPTDSYGYTF
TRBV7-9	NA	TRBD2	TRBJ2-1	TGTGCCAGCAGCGGATCGGGACTAGCGGGAGTTCCAAATGAGCAGTTCTTC	CASSGSGLAGVPNEQFF
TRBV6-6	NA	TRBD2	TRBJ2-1	TGTGCCAGCAGCCAGCGGGAGTGGGGTTCGAATGAGCAGTTCTTC	CASSQREWGSNEQFF
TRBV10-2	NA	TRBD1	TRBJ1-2	TGCGCCAGCAATCAGGGACAGGGGAACTATGGCTACACCTTC	CASNQGQGNYGYTF